The rows below give T cell receptor beta chains drawn from one sample of a study of blood T cells in healthy people across ages. TCRdb fed the 5' RACE reads into MiXCR, producing one record per CDR3 protein. This table holds 1.8 million or so distinct CDR3 sequences, 39% found once. Specimen: blood. All receptors derive from a human donor in good health. CDR3s include the opening cysteine and the closing phenylalanine or tryptophan. Fields, in order: J gene, D gene, clone size, V gene, CDR3 protein, CDR3 DNA. The D gene is left open where the match is weak. Clone size appears in some rows only: once, few, many, or a class for an expanded clone.

j_gene: TRBJ2-1
d_gene: TRBD2
abundance: once
v_gene: TRBV5-1
CDR3aa: CASYNLRGGSYNEQFF
CDR3nt: TGCGCCAGCTATAACCTCCGGGGGGGCTCCTACAATGAGCAGTTCTTC

j_gene: TRBJ1-2
d_gene: TRBD1
abundance: -
v_gene: TRBV15
CDR3aa: CATRGTGDGYTF
CDR3nt: TGTGCCACCAGGGGGACAGGGGATGGCTACACCTTC

j_gene: TRBJ2-7
d_gene: TRBD1
abundance: -
v_gene: TRBV11-2
CDR3aa: CASSLATGNYEQYF
CDR3nt: TGTGCCAGCAGCTTAGCGACAGGGAACTACGAGCAGTACTTC

j_gene: TRBJ1-2
d_gene: -
abundance: few
v_gene: TRBV4-2
CDR3aa: CASSQDYGGDYGYTF
CDR3nt: TGTGCCAGCAGCCAAGATTACGGGGGGGACTATGGCTACACCTTC

j_gene: TRBJ2-7
d_gene: -
abundance: few
v_gene: TRBV3-1
CDR3aa: CASSQDSAVNYEQYF
CDR3nt: TGTGCCAGCAGCCAAGACTCCGCCGTGAACTACGAGCAGTACTTC

j_gene: TRBJ2-7
d_gene: TRBD2
abundance: many
v_gene: TRBV29-1
CDR3aa: CSVNVAGGSYEQYF
CDR3nt: TGCAGCGTGAACGTAGCGGGGGGATCCTACGAGCAGTACTTC

j_gene: TRBJ2-1
d_gene: TRBD2
abundance: -
v_gene: TRBV9
CDR3aa: CASSVVGTSRGNEQFF
CDR3nt: TGTGCCAGCAGCGTAGTGGGGACTAGCCGGGGGAATGAGCAGTTCTTC

j_gene: TRBJ2-1
d_gene: -
abundance: -
v_gene: TRBV15
CDR3aa: CATSRPTISGNEQFF
CDR3nt: TGTGCCACCAGCAGACCAACAATTTCTGGGAATGAGCAGTTCTTC

j_gene: TRBJ2-7
d_gene: -
abundance: few
v_gene: TRBV7-2
CDR3aa: CASSLPEMPYEQYF
CDR3nt: TGTGCCAGCAGCTTGCCCGAAATGCCCTACGAGCAGTACTTC

j_gene: TRBJ2-7
d_gene: -
abundance: -
v_gene: TRBV7-9
CDR3aa: CASSFSPGRPRDEQYF
CDR3nt: TGTGCCAGCAGCTTCTCTCCCGGACGGCCTAGGGACGAGCAGTACTTC

j_gene: TRBJ2-7
d_gene: -
abundance: -
v_gene: TRBV7-6
CDR3aa: CASSPRGQGHGYEQYF
CDR3nt: TGTGCCAGCAGCCCGCGGGGGCAGGGGCACGGCTACGAGCAGTACTTC

j_gene: TRBJ2-3
d_gene: -
abundance: few
v_gene: TRBV3-1
CDR3aa: CASSQGFDTDTQYF
CDR3nt: TGTGCCAGCAGCCAGGGGTTCGACACAGATACGCAGTATTTT

j_gene: TRBJ2-2
d_gene: TRBD2
abundance: -
v_gene: TRBV24-1
CDR3aa: CATSDPTLASDTGELFF
CDR3nt: TGTGCCACCAGTGACCCTACACTAGCGTCGGATACCGGGGAGCTGTTTTTT

j_gene: TRBJ2-7
d_gene: TRBD1
abundance: once
v_gene: TRBV4-3
CDR3aa: CASSQEGDSAYEQYF
CDR3nt: TGCGCCAGCAGCCAAGAGGGGGACAGTGCCTACGAGCAGTACTTC